Shown below are 10 T cell receptor beta chains from a single sample sequenced in a study of T cell responses to AZD1222 COVID-19 vaccine. The protocol was immunoSEQ multiplex PCR, while the TCRdb copy is restricted to in-frame clones and leaves out a portion. Here the sample spans 90,000 to 150,000 clones, approximately 85% being singletons. The material was peripheral blood, obtained on day 0 of AZD1222 vaccination. These TCRs come from an adult in good health.

This chain links TRBV12-5 with TRBJ2-7; D is perhaps TRBD1 or TRBD2 (5 bases each). Trimming took 2 bases from V and 5 from J, leaving 10 bases between them. This CDR3 spans 13 amino acids. Germline V gene data show CDR1 as LGHNT and CDR2 as FRNRAP. CDR3 residues: CASGLPVGDEQYF. In nucleotides, the CDR3 is TGTGCTAGTGGTTTGCCGGTGGGGGACGAGCAGTACTTC.

The chain employs TRBV9 and TRBJ2-7; TRBD2 matches 12 bases. CDR3 length: 14 amino acids. Germline V gives CDR1 SGDLS, CDR2 YYNGEE. V shed 4 bases and J 5 bases; nucleotides not matched to a gene: 4. The CDR3, as DNA: TGTGCCAGCAGCCCCCGACTAGCGGGAGACGAGCAGTACTTC. Translated, it gives CASSPRLAGDEQYF. Together with reference TRBV9 and TRBJ2-7, the CDR3 gives the full variable domain: DSGVTQTPKHLITATGQRVTLRCSPRSGDLSVYWYQQSLDQGLQFLIQYYNGEERAKGNILERFSAQQFPDLHSELNLSSLELGDSALYFCASSPRLAGDEQYFGPGTRLTVT.

V is TRBV6-2 or TRBV6-3 and J is TRBJ2-3; the D is unclear. The CDR3 covers 12 residues. Trimming cost V 2 bases and J 6 bases, with 6 bases left between them. Germline loops: CDR1 MNHEY, CDR2 SVGEGT. The CDR3 loop reads CASSYEADTQYF. Here the CDR3 DNA reads TGTGCCAGCAGTTACGAGGCGGATACGCAGTATTTT.

The CDR3 coding sequence is TGCAGCGTTGGAGGTTCGGGGAGCTCCTACGAGCAGTACTTC. Amino acids: CSVGGSGSSYEQYF. The chain uses TRBV29-1 and TRBJ2-7, with a weak D call TRBD2 (5 bases). This CDR3 is built from 14 residues. Germline CDR1 is SQVTM and CDR2 is ANQGSEA. The V end lost 4 bases, the J end lost 0 bases, and 13 bases lay between the germline ends.

This chain connects TRBV6-1 to TRBJ2-7; 15 nucleotides match TRBD2. Germline CDR1 is MNHNS and CDR2 is SASEGT. V was pared by 2 bases and J by 13 bases, with 3 bases of the junction left unmatched. The CDR3 is 13 residues long. CDR3 nucleotide sequence: TGTGCCAGCAGTGAAACGGGACTAGCGGGGGGCTACTTC. It specifies CASSETGLAGGYF.

V gene TRBV28 combines with J gene TRBJ1-5; D might be TRBD1 (5 bases). Trimming took 4 bases from V and 2 from J, leaving 12 bases between them. This CDR3 has 15 residues. From germline, CDR1 is MDHEN and CDR2 SYDVKM. The DNA for the CDR3 is TGTGCCAGCAGTTGGGGCAGGGTTGGCAATCAGCCCCAGCATTTT. It yields the protein CASSWGRVGNQPQHF.

This clone was seen more than once but under ten times. The chain has TRBV28 and TRBJ1-2, with 7 bases identical to TRBD1. Germline-derived CDR1 and CDR2 are MDHEN and SYDVKM. The J segment lost 5 bases and the V segment lost 7 bases, leaving 7 bases of the junction unmatched. The CDR3 runs to 13 residues. CDR3 amino acids: CASKVQGWYGYTF. CDR3 DNA sequence: TGTGCCAGCAAAGTACAGGGGTGGTATGGCTACACCTTC.

The genes are TRBV5-1 and TRBJ2-2; TRBD2 agrees at 11 bases. Germline V CDR1 and CDR2: SGHRS, YFSETQ. V lost 3 bases to trimming and J lost 5 bases; unmatched junction nucleotides: 12. This CDR3 has 18 amino acids. DNA of the CDR3: TGCGCCAGCAGCTCGGATGGACTAGCGGGTAATAGGACCGGGGAGCTGTTTTTT. It translates to CASSSDGLAGNRTGELFF.

V gene TRBV5-1 combines with J gene TRBJ2-5; 8 bases fit TRBD2. The CDR3 covers 16 residues. Germline assignment: CDR1 SGHRS and CDR2 YFSETQ. Trimming at V came to 3 bases and at J to 0 bases, leaving 7 bases not matched to a gene. The CDR3 DNA follows: TGCGCCAGCAGCTGGTCCGGGACTAGGAACCAAGAGACCCAGTACTTC. Translation gives CASSWSGTRNQETQYF.

V is TRBV7-2 and J is TRBJ1-2; TRBD1 matches at 9 bases. The ends lost 6 bases at V and 7 bases at J; junction bases unmatched: 9. Germline CDR1 and CDR2: SGHTA and FQGNSA. The CDR3 extends over 14 amino acids. The CDR3 nucleotides are TGTGCCAGCAGTTCACAGGGGGCTCTAGGTGGCTACACCTTC. It yields the protein CASSSQGALGGYTF.